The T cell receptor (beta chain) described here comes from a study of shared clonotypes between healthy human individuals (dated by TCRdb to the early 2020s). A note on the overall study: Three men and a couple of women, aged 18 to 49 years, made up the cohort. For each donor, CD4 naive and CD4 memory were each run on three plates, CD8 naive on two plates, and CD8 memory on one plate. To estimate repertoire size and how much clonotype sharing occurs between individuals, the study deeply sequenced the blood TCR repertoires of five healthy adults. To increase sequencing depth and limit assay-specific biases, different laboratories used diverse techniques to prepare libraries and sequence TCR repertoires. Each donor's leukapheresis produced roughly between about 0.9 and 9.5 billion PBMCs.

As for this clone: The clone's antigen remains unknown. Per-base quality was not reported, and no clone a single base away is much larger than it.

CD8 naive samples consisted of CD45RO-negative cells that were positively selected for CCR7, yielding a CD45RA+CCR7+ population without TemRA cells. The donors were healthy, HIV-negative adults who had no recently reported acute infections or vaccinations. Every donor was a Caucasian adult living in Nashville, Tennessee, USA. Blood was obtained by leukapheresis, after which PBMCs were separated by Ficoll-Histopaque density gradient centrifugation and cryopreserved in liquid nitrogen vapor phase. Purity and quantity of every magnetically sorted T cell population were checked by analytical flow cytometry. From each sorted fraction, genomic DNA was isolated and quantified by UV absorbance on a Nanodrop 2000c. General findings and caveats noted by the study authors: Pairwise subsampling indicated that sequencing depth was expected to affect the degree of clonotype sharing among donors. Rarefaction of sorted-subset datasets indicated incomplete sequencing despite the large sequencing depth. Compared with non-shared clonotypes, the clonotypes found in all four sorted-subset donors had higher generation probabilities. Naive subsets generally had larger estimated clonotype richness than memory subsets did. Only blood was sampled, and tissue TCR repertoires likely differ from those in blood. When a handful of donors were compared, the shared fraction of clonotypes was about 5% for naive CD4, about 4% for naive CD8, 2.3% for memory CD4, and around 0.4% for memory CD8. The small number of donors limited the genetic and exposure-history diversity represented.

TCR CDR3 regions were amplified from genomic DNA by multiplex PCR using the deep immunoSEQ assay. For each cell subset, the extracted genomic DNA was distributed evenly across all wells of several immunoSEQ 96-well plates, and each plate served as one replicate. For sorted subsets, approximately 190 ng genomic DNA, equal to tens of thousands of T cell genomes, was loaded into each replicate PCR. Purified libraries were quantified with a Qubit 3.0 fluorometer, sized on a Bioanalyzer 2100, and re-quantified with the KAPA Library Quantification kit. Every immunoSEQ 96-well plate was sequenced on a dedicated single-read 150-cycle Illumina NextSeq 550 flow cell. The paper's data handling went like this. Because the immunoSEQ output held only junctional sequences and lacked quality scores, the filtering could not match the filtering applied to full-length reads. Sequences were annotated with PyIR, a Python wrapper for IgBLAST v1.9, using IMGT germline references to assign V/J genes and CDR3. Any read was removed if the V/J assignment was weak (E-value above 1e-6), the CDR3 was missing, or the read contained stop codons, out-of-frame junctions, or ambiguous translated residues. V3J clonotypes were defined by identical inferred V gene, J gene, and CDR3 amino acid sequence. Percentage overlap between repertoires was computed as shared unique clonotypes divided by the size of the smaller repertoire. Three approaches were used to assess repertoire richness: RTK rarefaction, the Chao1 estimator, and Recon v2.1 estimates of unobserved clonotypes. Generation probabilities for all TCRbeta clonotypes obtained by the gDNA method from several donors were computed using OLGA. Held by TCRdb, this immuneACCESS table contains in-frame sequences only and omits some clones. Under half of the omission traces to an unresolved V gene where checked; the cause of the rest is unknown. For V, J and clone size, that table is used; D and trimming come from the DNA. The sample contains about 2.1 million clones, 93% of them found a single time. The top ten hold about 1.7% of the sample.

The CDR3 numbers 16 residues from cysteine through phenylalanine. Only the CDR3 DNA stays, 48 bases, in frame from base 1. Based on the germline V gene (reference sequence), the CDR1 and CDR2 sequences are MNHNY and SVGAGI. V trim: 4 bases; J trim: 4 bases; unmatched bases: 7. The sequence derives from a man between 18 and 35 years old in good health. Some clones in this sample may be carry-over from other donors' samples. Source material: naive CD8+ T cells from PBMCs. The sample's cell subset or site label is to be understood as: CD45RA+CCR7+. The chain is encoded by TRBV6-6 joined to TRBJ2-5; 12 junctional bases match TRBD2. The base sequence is TGTGCCAGCAGTTCGCCCCGGGGACTAGCGGGAGAGACCCAGTACTTC. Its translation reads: CASSSPRGLAGETQYF.